These 15 T cell receptor beta chains came from one sample sequenced in a study of CXCR3-negative and CXCR3-positive naive CD8 T cells. The TRB libraries of cDNA were built by UMI-labeled 5' RACE. TCRdb re-called the 5' RACE reads; one entry per CDR3 protein, DNA not given. This listing includes about 24,000 distinct CDR3 sequences. Sequencing used naive CXCR3- CD8+ T cells from blood. Subset indicated: CD45RO-CCR7+CD27+CD95- naive CD8+ T cells lacking CXCR3 (TNR3-). The receptors were gathered from a human donor in good health. Some clones in this sample may be carry-over from other donors' samples.

The chain has TRBV5-8 and TRBJ2-2; the TCRdb D gene call, TRBD1, has no DNA to confirm it. CDR3 length equals 15 residues. From germline, CDR1 is SGHTS and CDR2 YDEGEE. CDR3: CASSAYRMRNGELFF.

The V call is TRBV14, the J call TRBJ2-1; the D call of TRBD1 rests on TCRdb alone, since no DNA is present to check it. This CDR3 contains 14 residues. Per the germline V gene, CDR1 is SGHDN and CDR2 is FVKESK. The CDR3 here is CASSHQLVRDEQFF.

The chain employs TRBV29-1 and TRBJ1-2. The CDR3 totals 13 residues. CDR1 is SQVTM, CDR2 ANQGSEA, per germline. CDR3 in amino acids: CSVEASDSYGYTF.

V usage is TRBV29-1 and J usage is TRBJ2-1; the TRBD1 assignment by TCRdb is unverifiable without DNA. Looked up from germline, CDR1 is SQVTM and CDR2 is ANQGSEA. This CDR3 region has 12 residues. CDR3 sequence reads: CSGGGLSNEQFF.

Frequency places this clonotype as medium-sized. The rearrangement joins TRBV4-1 to TRBJ2-1; as DNA is missing, the TRBD2 call by TCRdb cannot be tested. The CDR3 runs to 16 residues. CDR1 is MGHRA, CDR2 YSYEKL, per germline. CDR3 protein: CASSHPTQRVENEQFF.

The V gene is TRBV7-3, the J gene TRBJ2-1; TCRdb indicates TRBD1, and absent DNA this call remains unverified. Germline V CDR1 and CDR2: SGHTA, FQGTGA. This CDR3 is built from 14 residues. CDR3 region: CASSLTGGRDEQFF.

This chain joins TRBV14 and TRBJ2-7; TCRdb indicates TRBD1, and absent DNA this call remains unverified. The CDR3 loop spans 17 amino acids. In germline, CDR1 is SGHDN, CDR2 FVKESK. The CDR3 sequence is CASSQGPRQGSPYEQYF.

This chain uses TRBV7-9 with TRBJ2-7; the D gene TCRdb calls, TRBD1, cannot be checked with no DNA. Germline V gene sequence: CDR1 SEHNR, CDR2 FQNEAQ (reference sequence). The CDR3 has 13 amino acids. The CDR3 region is CASSGTTAYEQYF. Full variable domain (rest looked up from reference TRBV7-9 and TRBJ2-7): DTGVSQNPRHKITKRGQNVTFRCDPISEHNRLYWYRQTLGQGPEFLTYFQNEAQLEKSRLLSDRFSAERPKGSFSTLEIQRTEQGDSAMYLCASSGTTAYEQYFGPGTRLTVT.

The chain couples TRBV20-1 to TRBJ1-3; checking the TCRdb D call of TRBD1 is not possible without DNA. The CDR3 runs to 15 residues. Germline assignment: CDR1 DFQATT and CDR2 SNEGSKA (reference sequence). The CDR3 loop is CSASQDSHSGNTIYF.

The chain is built from TRBV6-1 and TRBJ2-7; TCRdb outputs TRBD1, but without DNA this stays unchecked. The CDR3 spans 15 residues. Germline CDR1 reads MNHNS; CDR2 reads SASEGT. This chain's CDR3 is CASSYTGGHIYEQYF.

This clonotype counts as medium-sized by frequency. The genes are TRBV5-1 and TRBJ2-7. CDR1 is SGHRS, CDR2 YFSETQ, per germline. The CDR3 covers 20 residues. The CDR3: CASSLGRTSDVNLYTYEQYF.

This chain's CDR3 is CSAQRTVKAFF. The rearrangement links TRBV20-1 to TRBJ1-1; no DNA is available, so the TRBD1 call from TCRdb remains unchecked. Germline assignment: CDR1 DFQATT and CDR2 SNEGSKA (reference sequence). The CDR3 loop spans 11 amino acids.

V usage is TRBV19 and J usage is TRBJ2-3; TCRdb lists TRBD1, though no DNA is available to test this call. The CDR3 has 13 residues. In germline, CDR1 is LNHDA, CDR2 SQIVND (reference sequence). The CDR3 sequence is CASRDSTTDTQYF.

CDR3 loop: CASSYRGGGNTEAFF. This sequence joins TRBV6-5 and TRBJ1-1. This CDR3 has 15 residues. Germline V gene sequence: CDR1 MNHEY, CDR2 SVGAGI.

The genes are TRBV11-3 and TRBJ2-7; TCRdb's D gene call, TRBD1, goes unchecked for lack of DNA. The germline V gene encodes CDR1 SGHNT and CDR2 YENEEA. The CDR3 has 14 amino acids. CDR3 sequence: CASSSGTDPVEQYF.